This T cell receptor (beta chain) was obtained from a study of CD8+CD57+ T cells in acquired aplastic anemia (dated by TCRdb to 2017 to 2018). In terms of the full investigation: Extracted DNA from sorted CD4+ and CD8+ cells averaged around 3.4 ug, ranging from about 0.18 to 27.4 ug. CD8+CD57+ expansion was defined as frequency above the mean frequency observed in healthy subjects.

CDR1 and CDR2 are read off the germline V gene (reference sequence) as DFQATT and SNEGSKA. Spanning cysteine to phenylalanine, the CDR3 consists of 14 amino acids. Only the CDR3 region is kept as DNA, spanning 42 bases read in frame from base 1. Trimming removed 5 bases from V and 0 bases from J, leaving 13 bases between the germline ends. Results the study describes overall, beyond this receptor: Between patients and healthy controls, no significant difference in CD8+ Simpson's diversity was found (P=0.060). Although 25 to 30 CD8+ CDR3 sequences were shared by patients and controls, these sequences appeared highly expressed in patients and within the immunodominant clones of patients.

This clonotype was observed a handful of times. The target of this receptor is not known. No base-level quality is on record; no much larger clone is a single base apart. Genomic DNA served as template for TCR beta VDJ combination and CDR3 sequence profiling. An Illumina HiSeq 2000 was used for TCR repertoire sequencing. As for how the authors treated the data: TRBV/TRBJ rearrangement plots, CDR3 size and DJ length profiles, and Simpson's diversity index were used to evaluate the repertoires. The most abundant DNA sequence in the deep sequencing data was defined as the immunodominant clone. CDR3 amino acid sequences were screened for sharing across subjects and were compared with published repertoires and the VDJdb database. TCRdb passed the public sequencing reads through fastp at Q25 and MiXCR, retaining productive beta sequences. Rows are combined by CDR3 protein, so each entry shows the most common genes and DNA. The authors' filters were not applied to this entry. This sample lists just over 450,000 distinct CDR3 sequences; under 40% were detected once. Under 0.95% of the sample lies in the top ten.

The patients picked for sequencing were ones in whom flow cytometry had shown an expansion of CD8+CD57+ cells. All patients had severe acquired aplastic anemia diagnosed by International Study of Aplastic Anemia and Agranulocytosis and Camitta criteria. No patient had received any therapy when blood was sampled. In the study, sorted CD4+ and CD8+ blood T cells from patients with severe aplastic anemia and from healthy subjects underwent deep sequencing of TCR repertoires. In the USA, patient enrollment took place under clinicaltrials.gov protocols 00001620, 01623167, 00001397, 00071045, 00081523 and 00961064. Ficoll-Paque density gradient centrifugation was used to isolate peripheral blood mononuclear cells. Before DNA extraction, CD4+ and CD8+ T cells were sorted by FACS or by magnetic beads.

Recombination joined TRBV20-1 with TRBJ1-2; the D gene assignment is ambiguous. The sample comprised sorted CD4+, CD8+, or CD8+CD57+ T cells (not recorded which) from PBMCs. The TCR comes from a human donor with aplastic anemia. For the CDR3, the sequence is CSADGEGSNYGYTF. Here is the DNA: TGCAGTGCTGATGGGGAGGGTTCTAACTATGGCTACACCTTC.